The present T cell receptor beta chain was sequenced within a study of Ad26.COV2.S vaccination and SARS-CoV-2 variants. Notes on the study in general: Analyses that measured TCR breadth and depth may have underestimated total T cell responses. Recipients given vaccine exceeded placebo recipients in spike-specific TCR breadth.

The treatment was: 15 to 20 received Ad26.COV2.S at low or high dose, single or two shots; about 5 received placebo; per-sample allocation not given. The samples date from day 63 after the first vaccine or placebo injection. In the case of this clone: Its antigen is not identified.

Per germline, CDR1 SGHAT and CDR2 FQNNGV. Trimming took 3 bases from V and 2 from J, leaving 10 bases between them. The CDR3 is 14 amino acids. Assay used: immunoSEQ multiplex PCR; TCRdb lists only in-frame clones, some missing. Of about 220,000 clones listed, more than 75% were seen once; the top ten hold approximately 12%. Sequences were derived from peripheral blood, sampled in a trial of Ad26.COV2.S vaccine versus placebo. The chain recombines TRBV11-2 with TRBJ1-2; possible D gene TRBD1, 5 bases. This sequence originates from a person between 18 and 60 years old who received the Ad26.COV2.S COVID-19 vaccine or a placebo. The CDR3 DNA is TGTGCCAGCAGCTTGGGACCTACAAACTATGGCTACACCTTC. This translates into CASSLGPTNYGYTF.